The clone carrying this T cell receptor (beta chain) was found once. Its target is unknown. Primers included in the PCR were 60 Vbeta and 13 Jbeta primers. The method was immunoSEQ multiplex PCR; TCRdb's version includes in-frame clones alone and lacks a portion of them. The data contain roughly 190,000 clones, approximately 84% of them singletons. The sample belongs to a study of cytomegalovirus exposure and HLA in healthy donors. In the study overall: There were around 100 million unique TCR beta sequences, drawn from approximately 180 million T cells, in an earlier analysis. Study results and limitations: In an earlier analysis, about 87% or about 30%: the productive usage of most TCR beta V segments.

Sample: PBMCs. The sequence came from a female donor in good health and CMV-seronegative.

The chain's CDR3 is CASSQAAGGGIQYF. In DNA, the CDR3 is TGTGCCAGCAGCCAAGCAGCGGGAGGAGGGATTCAGTACTTC. The chain couples TRBV4-2 to TRBJ2-4, with 9 bases lining up with TRBD2. The germline V gene encodes CDR1 LGHNA and CDR2 YNFKEQ. There are 14 residues in the CDR3. J was trimmed by 10 bases and V by 1 base; bases with no gene match: 5.